This T cell receptor (beta chain) emerged from a study of a mutant IDH1 vaccine in newly diagnosed glioma. The germline V gene has CDR1 MNHEY and CDR2 SVGAGI. This CDR3 comprises 15 residues. Trimming at V came to 5 bases and at J to 8 bases, leaving 6 bases not matched to a gene. TCRdb's table, derived via immunoSEQ multiplex PCR, lists solely in-frame clones and lacks some. This table has about 88,000 clones, about 80% appearing once. Documented time point: baseline, week 1 (first vaccination visit). Described treatment: pre-vaccination baseline after standard-of-care therapy. The chain combines TRBV6-5 with TRBJ1-6; TRBD1 matches at 10 bases. The source was PBMCs, collected from a glioma patient treated with radiotherapy, temozolomide or both. The sequence came from a man between 40 and 49 years old with glioma. Some clones in this sample may be carry-over from other donors' samples. CDR3 bases: TGTGCCAGCAGTCAACTGACAGGGGGCGATTCACCCCTCCACTTT. Translation: CASSQLTGGDSPLHF.